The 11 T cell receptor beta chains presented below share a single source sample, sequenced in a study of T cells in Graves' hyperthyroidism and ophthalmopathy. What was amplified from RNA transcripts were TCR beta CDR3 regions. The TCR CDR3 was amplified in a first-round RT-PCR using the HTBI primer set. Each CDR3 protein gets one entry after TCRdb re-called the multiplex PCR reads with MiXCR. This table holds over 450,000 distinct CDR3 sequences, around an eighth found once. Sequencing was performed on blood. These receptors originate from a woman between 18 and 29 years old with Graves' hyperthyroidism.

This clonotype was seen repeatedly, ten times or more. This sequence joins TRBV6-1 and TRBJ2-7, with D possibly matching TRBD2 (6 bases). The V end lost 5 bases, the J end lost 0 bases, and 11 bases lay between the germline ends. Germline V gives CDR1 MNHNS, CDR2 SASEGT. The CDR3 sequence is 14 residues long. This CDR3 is CASSLAGSSYEQYV. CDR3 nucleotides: TGTGCCAGCAGTTTAGCCGGGAGCTCCTACGAGCAGTACGTC.

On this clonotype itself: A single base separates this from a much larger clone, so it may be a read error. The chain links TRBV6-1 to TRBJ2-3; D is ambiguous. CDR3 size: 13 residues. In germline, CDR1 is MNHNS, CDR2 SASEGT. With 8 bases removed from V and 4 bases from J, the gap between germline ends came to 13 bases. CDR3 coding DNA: TGTGCCAGCGTCGCGGCAGGCTCAGATACGCAGTATTTT. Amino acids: CASVAAGSDTQYF.

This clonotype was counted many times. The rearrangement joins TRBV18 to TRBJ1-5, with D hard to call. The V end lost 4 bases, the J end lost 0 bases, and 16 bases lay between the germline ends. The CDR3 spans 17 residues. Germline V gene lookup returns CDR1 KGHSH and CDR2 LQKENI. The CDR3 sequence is CASSLPWPTRSNQPQHF. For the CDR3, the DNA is TGTGCCAGCTCACTGCCATGGCCCACGCGTAGCAATCAGCCCCAGCATTTT.

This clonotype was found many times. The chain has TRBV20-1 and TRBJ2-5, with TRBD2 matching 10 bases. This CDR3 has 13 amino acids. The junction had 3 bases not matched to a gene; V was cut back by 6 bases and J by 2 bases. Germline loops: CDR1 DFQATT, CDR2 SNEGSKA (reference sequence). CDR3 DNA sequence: TGCAGTGCGTGGACTAGCGGACAAGAGACCCAGTACTTC. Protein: CSAWTSGQETQYF.

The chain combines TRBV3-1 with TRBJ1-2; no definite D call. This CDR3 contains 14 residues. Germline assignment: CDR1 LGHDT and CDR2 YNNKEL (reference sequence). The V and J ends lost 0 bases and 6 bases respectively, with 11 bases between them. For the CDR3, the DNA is TGTGCCAGCAGCCAAGATCTAGGATGGCATGGCTACACCTTC. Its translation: CASSQDLGWHGYTF.

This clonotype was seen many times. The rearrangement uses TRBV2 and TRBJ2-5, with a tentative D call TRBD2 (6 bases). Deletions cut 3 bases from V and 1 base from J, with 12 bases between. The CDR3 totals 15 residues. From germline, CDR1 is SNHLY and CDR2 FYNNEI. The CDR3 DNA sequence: TGTGCCAGCAGTGATAGGAGGGACCTCCAAGAGACCCAGTACTTC. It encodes CASSDRRDLQETQYF.

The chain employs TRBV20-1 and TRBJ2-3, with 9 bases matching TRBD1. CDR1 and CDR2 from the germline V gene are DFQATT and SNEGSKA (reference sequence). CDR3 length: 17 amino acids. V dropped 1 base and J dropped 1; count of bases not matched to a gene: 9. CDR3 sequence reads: CSARGEAGQGGTDTQYF. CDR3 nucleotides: TGCAGTGCTAGAGGCGAAGCGGGACAGGGAGGCACAGATACGCAGTATTTT.

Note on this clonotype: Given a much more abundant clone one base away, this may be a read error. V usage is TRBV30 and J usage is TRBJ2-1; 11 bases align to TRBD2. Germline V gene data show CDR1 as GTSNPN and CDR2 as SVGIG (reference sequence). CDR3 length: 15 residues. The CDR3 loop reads CARSVLAGDLNEQFF. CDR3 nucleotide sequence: TGTGCCCGGAGTGTACTAGCGGGAGATTTAAATGAGCAGTTCTTC. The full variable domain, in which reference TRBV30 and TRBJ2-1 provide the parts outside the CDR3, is SQTIHQWPATLVQPVGSPLSLECTVEGTSNPNLYWYRQAAGRGLQLLFYSVGIGQISSEVPQNLSASRPQDRQFILSSKKLLLSDSGFYLCARSVLAGDLNEQFFGPGTRLTVL.

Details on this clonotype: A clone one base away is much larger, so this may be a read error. The CDR3 DNA reads TGTGCCAGCAGCTTAGGGGGGGGCCCCACTGGAGCTTTCTTT. Translating gives CASSLGGGPTGAFF. V and J are TRBV13 and TRBJ1-1, with D tentatively TRBD1 (6 bases). Germline CDR1 and CDR2: PRHDT and FYEKMQ (reference sequence). CDR3 length equals 14 residues. The full variable domain, rest sourced from reference TRBV13 and TRBJ1-1, is AAGVIQSPRHLIKEKRETATLKCYPIPRHDTVYWYQQGPGQDPQFLISFYEKMQSDKGSIPDRFSAQQFSDYHSELNMSSLELGDSALYFCASSLGGGPTGAFFGQGTRLTVV.

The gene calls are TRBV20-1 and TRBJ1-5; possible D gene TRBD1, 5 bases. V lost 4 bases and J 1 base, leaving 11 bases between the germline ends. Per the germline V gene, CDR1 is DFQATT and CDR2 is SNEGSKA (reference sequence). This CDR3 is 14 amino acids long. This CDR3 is CSAISGGSNQPQHF. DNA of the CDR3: TGCAGTGCTATTAGCGGGGGAAGCAATCAGCCCCAGCATTTT.

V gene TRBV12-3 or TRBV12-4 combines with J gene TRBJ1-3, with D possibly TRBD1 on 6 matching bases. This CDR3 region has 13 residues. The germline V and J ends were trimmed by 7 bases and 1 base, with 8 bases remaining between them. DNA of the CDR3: TGTGCCAGCAATCAGGGGTCTGGAAACACCATATATTTT. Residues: CASNQGSGNTIYF.